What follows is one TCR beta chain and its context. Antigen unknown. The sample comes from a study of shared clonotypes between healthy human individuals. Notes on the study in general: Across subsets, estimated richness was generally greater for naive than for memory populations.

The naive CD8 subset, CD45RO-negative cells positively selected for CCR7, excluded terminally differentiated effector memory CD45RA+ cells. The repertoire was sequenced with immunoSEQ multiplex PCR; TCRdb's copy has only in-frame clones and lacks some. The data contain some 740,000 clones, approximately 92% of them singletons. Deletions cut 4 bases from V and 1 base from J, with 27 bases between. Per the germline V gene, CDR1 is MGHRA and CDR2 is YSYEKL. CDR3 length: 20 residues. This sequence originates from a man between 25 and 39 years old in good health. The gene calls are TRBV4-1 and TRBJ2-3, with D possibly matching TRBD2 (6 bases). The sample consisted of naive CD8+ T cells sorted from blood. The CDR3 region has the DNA TGCGCCAGCAGCCCAGGCGGGGCTAGCTTAGAGAGAGAGGGCACAGATACGCAGTATTTT. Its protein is CASSPGGASLEREGTDTQYF.